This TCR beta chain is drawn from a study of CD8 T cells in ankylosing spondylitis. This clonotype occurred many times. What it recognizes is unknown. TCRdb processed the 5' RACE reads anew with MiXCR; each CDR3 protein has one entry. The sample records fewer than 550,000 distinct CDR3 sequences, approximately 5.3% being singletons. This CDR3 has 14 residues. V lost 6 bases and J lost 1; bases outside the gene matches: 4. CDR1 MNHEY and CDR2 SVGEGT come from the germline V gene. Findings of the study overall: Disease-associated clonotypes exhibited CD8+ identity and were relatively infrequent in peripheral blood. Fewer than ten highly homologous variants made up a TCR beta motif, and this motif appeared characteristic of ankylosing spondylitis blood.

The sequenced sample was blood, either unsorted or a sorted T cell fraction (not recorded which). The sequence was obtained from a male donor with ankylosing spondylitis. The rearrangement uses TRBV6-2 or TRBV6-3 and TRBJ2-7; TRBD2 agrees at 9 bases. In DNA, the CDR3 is TGTGCCAGCAGAGATAGCGGGGGATCCTACGAGCAGTACTTC. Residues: CASRDSGGSYEQYF.